This T cell receptor (beta chain) was profiled in a study of blood T cell repertoires in COVID-19. The table lists this clone with a count of one. Per germline, CDR1 SQVTM and CDR2 ANQGSEA. The V gene lost 1 base and the J gene lost 3 bases, with 12 bases spanning the gap. The CDR3 contains 14 residues. Assay used: immunoSEQ multiplex PCR; TCRdb lists only in-frame clones, some missing. This sample has approximately 100,000 clones; approximately 84% occur once, and the top ten carry about 6.3%. The sequence was collected from a human donor in a cohort sampled during active COVID-19. The chain has TRBV29-1 and TRBJ2-5; D is ambiguous. Sequencing used peripheral blood. In DNA form, the CDR3 reads TGCAGCGTTGAAGCTTGGAGTCGGGAAGAGACCCAGTACTTC. Translation: CSVEAWSREETQYF.